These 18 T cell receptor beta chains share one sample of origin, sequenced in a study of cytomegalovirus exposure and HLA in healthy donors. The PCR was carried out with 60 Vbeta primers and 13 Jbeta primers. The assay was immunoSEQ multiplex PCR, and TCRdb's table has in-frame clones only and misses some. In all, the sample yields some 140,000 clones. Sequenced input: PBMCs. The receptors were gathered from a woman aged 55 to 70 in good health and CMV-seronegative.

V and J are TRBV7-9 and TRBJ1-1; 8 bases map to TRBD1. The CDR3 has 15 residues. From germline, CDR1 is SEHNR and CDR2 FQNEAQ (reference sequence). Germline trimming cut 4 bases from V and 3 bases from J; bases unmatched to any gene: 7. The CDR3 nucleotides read TGTGCCAGCAGCTCCCGGACAGGGCTGGACACTGAAGCTTTCTTT. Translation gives CASSSRTGLDTEAFF. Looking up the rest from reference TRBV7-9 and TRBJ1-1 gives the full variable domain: DTGVSQNPRHKITKRGQNVTFRCDPISEHNRLYWYRQTLGQGPEFLTYFQNEAQLEKSRLLSDRFSAERPKGSFSTLEIQRTEQGDSAMYLCASSSRTGLDTEAFFGQGTRLTVV.

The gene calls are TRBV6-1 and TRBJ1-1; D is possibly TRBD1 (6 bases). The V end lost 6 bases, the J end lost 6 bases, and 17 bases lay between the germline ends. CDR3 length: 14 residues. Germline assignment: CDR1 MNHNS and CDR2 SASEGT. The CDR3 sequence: CASRSSGVLPEAFF. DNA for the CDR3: TGTGCCAGCAGAAGTTCAGGGGTTCTCCCTGAAGCTTTCTTT.

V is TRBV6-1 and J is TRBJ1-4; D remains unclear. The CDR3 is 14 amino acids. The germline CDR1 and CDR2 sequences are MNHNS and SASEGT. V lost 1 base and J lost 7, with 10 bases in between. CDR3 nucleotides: TGTGCCAGCAGTGAAGGAGCTGCGGGTGAAAAACTGTTTTTT. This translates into CASSEGAAGEKLFF.

CDR3 nucleotide sequence: TGTGCCAGCAGTTCCTTTTCGAGCGGGTCCTACAATGAGCAGTTCTTC. Its translation is CASSSFSSGSYNEQFF. The genes are TRBV28 and TRBJ2-1; D is perhaps TRBD2 (6 bases). CDR1 is MDHEN and CDR2 is SYDVKM in the germline V gene. The CDR3 spans 16 residues. The V end lost 4 bases, the J end lost 1 base, and 14 bases lay between the germline ends.

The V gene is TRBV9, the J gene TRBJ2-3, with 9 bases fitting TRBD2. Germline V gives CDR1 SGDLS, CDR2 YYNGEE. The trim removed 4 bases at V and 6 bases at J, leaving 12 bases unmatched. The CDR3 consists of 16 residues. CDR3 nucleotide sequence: TGTGCCAGCAGCCCACAGGGCGGGAGGGGGGTTGATACGCAGTATTTT. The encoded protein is CASSPQGGRGVDTQYF. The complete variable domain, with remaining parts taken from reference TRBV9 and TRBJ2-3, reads DSGVTQTPKHLITATGQRVTLRCSPRSGDLSVYWYQQSLDQGLQFLIQYYNGEERAKGNILERFSAQQFPDLHSELNLSSLELGDSALYFCASSPQGGRGVDTQYFGPGTRLTVL.

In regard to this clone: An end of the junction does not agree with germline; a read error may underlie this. The CDR3 DNA sequence: TGTACCAGCAGTGCCACCTCCGGGACAGGGGCCGCCTACGAGCAGTACTTC. Protein product: CTSSATSGTGAAYEQYF. The rearrangement joins TRBV6-1 to TRBJ2-7, with TRBD1 identical over 10 bases. The germline V gene has CDR1 MNHNS and CDR2 SASEGT. There are 17 residues in the CDR3.

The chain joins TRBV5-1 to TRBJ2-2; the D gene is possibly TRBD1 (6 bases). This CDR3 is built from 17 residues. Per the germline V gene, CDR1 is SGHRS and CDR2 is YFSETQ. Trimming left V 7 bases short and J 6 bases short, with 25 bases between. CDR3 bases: TGCGCCAGCGAGCAGTCGGGTCTCGAACAGGGACCCGGGGAGCTGTTTTTT. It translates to CASEQSGLEQGPGELFF.

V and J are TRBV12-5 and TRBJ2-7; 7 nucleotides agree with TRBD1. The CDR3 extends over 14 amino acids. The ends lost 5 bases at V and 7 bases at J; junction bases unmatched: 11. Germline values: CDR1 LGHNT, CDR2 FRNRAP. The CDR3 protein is CASGPRQGSQEQYF. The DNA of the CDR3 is TGTGCTAGTGGTCCCCGACAGGGAAGTCAGGAGCAGTACTTC. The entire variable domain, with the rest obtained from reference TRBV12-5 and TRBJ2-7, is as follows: DARVTQTPRHKVTEMGQEVTMRCQPILGHNTVFWYRQTMMQGLELLAYFRNRAPLDDSGMPKDRFSAEMPDATLATLKIQPSEPRDSAVYFCASGPRQGSQEQYFGPGTRLTVT.

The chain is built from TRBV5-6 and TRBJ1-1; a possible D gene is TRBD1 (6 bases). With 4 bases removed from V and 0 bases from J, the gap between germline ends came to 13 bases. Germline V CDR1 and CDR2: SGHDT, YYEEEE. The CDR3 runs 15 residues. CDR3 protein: CASSTPTGMNTEAFF. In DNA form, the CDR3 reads TGTGCCAGCAGCACCCCGACAGGTATGAACACTGAAGCTTTCTTT.

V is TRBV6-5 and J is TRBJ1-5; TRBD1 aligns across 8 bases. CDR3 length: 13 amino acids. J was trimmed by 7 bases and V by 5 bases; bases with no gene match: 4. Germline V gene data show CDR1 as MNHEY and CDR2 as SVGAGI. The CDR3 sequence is CASSRQGNQPQHF. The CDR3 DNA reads TGTGCCAGCAGTCGACAGGGGAACCAGCCCCAGCATTTT.

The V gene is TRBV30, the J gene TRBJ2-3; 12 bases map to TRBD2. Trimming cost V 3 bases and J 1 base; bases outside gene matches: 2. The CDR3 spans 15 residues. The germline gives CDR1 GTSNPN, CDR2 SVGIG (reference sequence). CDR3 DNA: TGTGCCTGGAGGCTAGCGGGAGGGGGCACAGATACGCAGTATTTT. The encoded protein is CAWRLAGGGTDTQYF.

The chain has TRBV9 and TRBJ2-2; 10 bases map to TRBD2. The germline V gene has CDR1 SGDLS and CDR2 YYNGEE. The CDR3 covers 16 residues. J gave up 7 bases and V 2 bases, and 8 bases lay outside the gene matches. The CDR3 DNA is TGTGCCAGCAGCGTTTTAGCGGGGGGCAGTGTCGGGGAGCTGTTTTTT. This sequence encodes CASSVLAGGSVGELFF.

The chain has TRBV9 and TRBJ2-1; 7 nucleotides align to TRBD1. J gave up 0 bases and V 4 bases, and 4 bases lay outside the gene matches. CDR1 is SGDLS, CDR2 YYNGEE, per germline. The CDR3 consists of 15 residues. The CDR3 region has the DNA TGTGCCAGCAGCTTGACAGGGAACTCCTACAATGAGCAGTTCTTC. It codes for CASSLTGNSYNEQFF.

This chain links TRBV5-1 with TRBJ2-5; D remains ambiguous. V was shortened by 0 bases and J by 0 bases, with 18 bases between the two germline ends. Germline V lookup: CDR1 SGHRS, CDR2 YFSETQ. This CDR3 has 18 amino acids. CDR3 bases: TGCGCCAGCAGCTTGGCCTCTGCCTCCTACCTGTACCAAGAGACCCAGTACTTC. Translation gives CASSLASASYLYQETQYF.

CDR3 nucleotides: TGTGCCAGCAGCGTAGATCCCTTTTCCAATGAGCAGTTCTTC. Its protein product is CASSVDPFSNEQFF. This chain uses TRBV9 with TRBJ2-1; unclear D gene. The V gene's germline CDR1 is SGDLS and CDR2 YYNGEE. V lost 0 bases and J lost 6, with 10 bases in between. The CDR3 has 14 amino acids.

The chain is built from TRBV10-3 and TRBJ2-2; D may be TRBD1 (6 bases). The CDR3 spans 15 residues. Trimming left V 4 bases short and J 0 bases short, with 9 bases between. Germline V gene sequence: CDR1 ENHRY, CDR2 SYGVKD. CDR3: CAISARTANTGELFF. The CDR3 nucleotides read TGTGCCATCAGTGCCCGGACAGCGAACACCGGGGAGCTGTTTTTT.

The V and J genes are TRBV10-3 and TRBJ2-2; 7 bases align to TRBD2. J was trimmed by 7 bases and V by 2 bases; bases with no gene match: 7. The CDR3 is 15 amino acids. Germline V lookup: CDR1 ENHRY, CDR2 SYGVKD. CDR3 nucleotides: TGTGCCATCAGTGAGACCGGGACGGGGGGCGGGGAGCTGTTTTTT. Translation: CAISETGTGGGELFF.

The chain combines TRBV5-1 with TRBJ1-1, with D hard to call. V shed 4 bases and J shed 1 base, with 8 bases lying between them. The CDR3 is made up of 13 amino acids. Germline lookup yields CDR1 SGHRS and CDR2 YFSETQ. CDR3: CASSVDSNTEAFF. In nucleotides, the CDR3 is TGCGCCAGCAGCGTGGACTCGAACACTGAAGCTTTCTTT. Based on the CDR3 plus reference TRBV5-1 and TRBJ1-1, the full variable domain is KAGVTQTPRYLIKTRGQQVTLSCSPISGHRSVSWYQQTPGQGLQFLFEYFSETQRNKGNFPGRFSGRQFSNSRSEMNVSTLELGDSALYLCASSVDSNTEAFFGQGTRLTVV.